This TCR beta chain was observed in a study of T-cell reconstitution after alpha-beta-depleted transplantation in children. This clonotype has a count of ten or more. The V and J ends lost 1 base and 6 bases respectively, with 7 bases between them. Germline V gives CDR1 LNHNV, CDR2 YYDKDF (reference sequence). The length of the CDR3 is 12 residues. A TCRbeta library incorporating unique molecular identifiers was prepared. TCRdb re-called the PCR reads with MiXCR, one entry per CDR3 protein. The sample records about 240,000 distinct CDR3 sequences, around 12% being singletons. V usage is TRBV15 and J usage is TRBJ2-7; the D is unclear. Sequences were derived from PBMCs from the stem cell graft donor, sampled from the stem cell graft. The source is a human donor who donated a stem cell graft to a child with acute lymphoblastic leukemia. The CDR3 sequence is CATSRVFGEQYF. CDR3 in DNA: TGTGCCACCAGCAGAGTATTTGGCGAGCAGTACTTC.